This T cell receptor beta chain was identified during a study of regulatory T cells in long-lasting Graves disease. In regard to this clonotype: The antigen is unknown.

Germline CDR1 SQVTM, CDR2 ANQGSEA. V was cut by 1 base and J by 11 bases, with 20 bases left in between. This CDR3 has 14 amino acids. Study findings and constraints: Persistent patients had more shared public clonotypes (roughly 2,500) than new patients (just over 950).

Time point defined: newly diagnosed GD, antithyroid drugs for less than 3 months. Isolated PBMC RNA provided the starting material for the TCR library. Staff drew approximately 9.3 milliliters of peripheral blood into EDTA tubes. In building TCR beta libraries, iRepertoire HTBI primers were used together with Arm-PCR of CDR3 regions. Via MiXCR, TCRdb re-called the multiplex PCR reads, giving one row per CDR3 protein. The top ten clones hold 16% of a sample with 440,000 or so distinct CDR3 sequences, 15% of them seen once. The sample was also linked to a second study, of T cells in Graves' hyperthyroidism and ophthalmopathy. Per that study: Each diagnosis was grounded in clinical symptoms, serum thyroxine and TRAb, thyroid ultrasound, and orbital computed tomography. The model predicted ophthalmopathy a median about 6.6 months before onset.

The chain is built from TRBV29-1 and TRBJ1-1, with D possibly TRBD1 on 5 matching bases. The clonotype originates from a woman aged 25 to 39 with Graves disease. The sample consisted of peripheral blood mononuclear cells (PBMCs), taken at new diagnosis, from a patient treated with antithyroid drugs. Here the CDR3 DNA reads TGCAGCGTTGAAGCCCAAAACCAGCGCCGGGGGGCTTTCTTT. Translating gives CSVEAQNQRRGAFF.